These 31 T cell receptor beta chains share one sample of origin, sequenced in a study of early T cells in non-severe SARS-CoV-2 infection. Via MiXCR, TCRdb re-called the 5' RACE reads, giving one row per CDR3 protein. Of tens of thousands of distinct CDR3 sequences listed, less than 9.5% were seen once; the top ten hold approximately 3.6%. The source material was whole blood. These receptors were taken from an adult who was a healthcare worker with PCR-confirmed SARS-CoV-2 infection or an uninfected control (not recorded which).

The V gene is TRBV12-3 or TRBV12-4, the J gene TRBJ2-7; TRBD2 might be the D (5 bases). Trimming cost V 4 bases and J 6 bases, with 13 bases left between them. The CDR3 sequence is 13 residues long. The CDR3, as DNA: TGTGCCAGCAGTTCGGAGGTCTCGTCCGAGCAGTACTTC. Protein product: CASSSEVSSEQYF.

This clonotype was seen a few times. V and J are TRBV15 and TRBJ2-7, with TRBD1 matching 9 bases. CDR3 length: 14 residues. The germline V gene has CDR1 LNHNV and CDR2 YYDKDF (reference sequence). Trimming took 4 bases from V and 4 from J; bases not matched to a gene: 5. The CDR3 region is CATSIRDRAYEQYF. The CDR3 DNA reads TGTGCCACCAGCATCCGGGACAGGGCTTACGAGCAGTACTTC.

This clonotype occurred a few times. J is TRBJ1-1 and V is TRBV18; possibly TRBD1 for D (6 bases). Per the germline V gene, CDR1 is KGHSH and CDR2 is LQKENI. CDR3 length: 14 residues. V was pared by 2 bases and J by 1 base, with 8 bases between. CDR3 residues: CASSPNRANTEAFF. The CDR3 nucleotides are TGTGCCAGCTCACCAAACAGGGCGAACACTGAAGCTTTCTTT.

The chain has TRBV18 and TRBJ2-3; 7 positions agree with TRBD1. There are 16 residues in the CDR3. The germline V gene has CDR1 KGHSH and CDR2 LQKENI. V shed 2 bases, J shed 3 bases, and the junction held 8 bases outside the gene matches. The CDR3 sequence is CASSPTARGMTDTQYF. CDR3 DNA sequence: TGTGCCAGCTCACCAACGGCCAGGGGGATGACAGATACGCAGTATTTT.

This clonotype was observed at least ten times. The chain employs TRBV2 and TRBJ2-4; D might be TRBD2 (6 bases). The CDR3 covers 14 residues. V gave up 3 bases and J gave up 6 bases, with 12 bases separating them. CDR1 and CDR2 from the germline V gene are SNHLY and FYNNEI. This CDR3 is CASSEGGPLNIQYF. The CDR3 bases are TGTGCCAGCAGTGAGGGAGGTCCCTTAAACATTCAGTACTTC.

V usage is TRBV29-1 and J usage is TRBJ2-2; TRBD1 might be the D (5 bases). The V and J ends lost 4 bases and 3 bases respectively, with 6 bases between them. Germline CDR1 and CDR2: SQVTM and ANQGSEA. This CDR3 contains 12 residues. CDR3: CSVVGDTGELFF. In DNA, the CDR3 is TGCAGCGTTGTAGGGGACACCGGGGAGCTGTTTTTT.

This clonotype has ten or more counts. The V and J genes are TRBV4-1 and TRBJ2-1; D is unclear. Per the germline V gene, CDR1 is MGHRA and CDR2 is YSYEKL. This CDR3 spans 15 amino acids. V was shortened by 4 bases and J by 0 bases, with 10 bases between the two germline ends. CDR3 in DNA: TGCGCCAGCAGCCTCAGCGTGAGCTCCTACAATGAGCAGTTCTTC. It is translated as CASSLSVSSYNEQFF.

At least ten counts were recorded for this clonotype. The chain combines TRBV7-2 with TRBJ2-1; the D call may be TRBD1 or TRBD2 (6 bases each). The germline V and J ends were trimmed by 4 bases and 6 bases, with 16 bases remaining between them. The CDR3 has 15 residues. Germline CDR1 SGHTA, CDR2 FQGNSA. CDR3 sequence: CASSSISGGGNEQFF. The CDR3 nucleotides read TGTGCCAGCAGCTCCATTAGCGGAGGGGGCAATGAGCAGTTCTTC.

On this clonotype itself: At one boundary the junction diverges from the germline segment, which might be a read error. The V gene is TRBV19, the J gene TRBJ2-1; D is unclear. Germline V CDR1 and CDR2: LNHDA, SQIVND (reference sequence). The CDR3 consists of 14 residues. The CDR3 protein is CASSIVLSYDEQFF. The CDR3 DNA reads TGTGCCAGTAGTATAGTTCTGTCCTACGATGAGCAGTTCTTC.

The chain is built from TRBV5-1 and TRBJ2-3; a possible D gene is TRBD1 (6 bases). The CDR3 loop spans 16 amino acids. Germline-derived CDR1 and CDR2 are SGHRS and YFSETQ. Between the trimmed V and J ends, which lost 7 bases and 2 bases, there was a span of 20 bases. CDR3 amino acids: CASAPRDTEYTDTQYF. The DNA for the CDR3 is TGCGCCAGCGCCCCCCGGGACACGGAGTACACAGATACGCAGTATTTT.

This clonotype turned up a few times. This rearrangement joins TRBV10-2 to TRBJ2-7; the match to TRBD1 covers 8 bases. CDR1 WSHSY and CDR2 SAAADI come from the germline V gene. The CDR3 covers 14 residues. V was pared by 6 bases and J by 2 bases, with 6 bases of the junction left unmatched. CDR3: CASSVRTGTYEQYF. The CDR3 DNA reads as TGCGCCAGCAGCGTTCGGACAGGGACCTACGAGCAGTACTTC.

The sample holds a few counts of this clonotype. The V call is TRBV28, the J call TRBJ2-4, with unresolved D. V gave up 5 bases and J gave up 0 bases, with 14 bases separating them. Looked up from germline, CDR1 is MDHEN and CDR2 is SYDVKM. The CDR3 extends over 16 amino acids. The CDR3 protein is CASSPLLAGAKNIQYF. CDR3 DNA: TGTGCCAGCAGTCCGCTCTTAGCTGGAGCCAAAAACATTCAGTACTTC.

There are a few counts of this clonotype. The chain is built from TRBV29-1 and TRBJ2-1, with D perhaps matching TRBD2 (6 bases). Trimming cost V 6 bases and J 0 bases, with 24 bases left between them. From germline, CDR1 is SQVTM and CDR2 ANQGSEA. The CDR3 sequence is 18 residues long. Here the CDR3 DNA reads TGCAGCGTGCCTGACCCGACCGGGGGTCGCCTCTCCTACAATGAGCAGTTCTTC. Translating it yields CSVPDPTGGRLSYNEQFF.

Within the sample, this clonotype is medium-sized. The chain has TRBV7-2 and TRBJ2-7; D is ambiguous. V was cut by 3 bases and J by 6 bases, with 9 bases left in between. CDR1 and CDR2 from the germline V gene are SGHTA and FQGNSA. The CDR3 totals 12 residues. The CDR3 spells CASSFAAIEQYF. CDR3 in DNA: TGTGCCAGCAGCTTTGCCGCGATCGAGCAGTACTTC.

This chain joins TRBV7-7 and TRBJ2-5; 7 bases are shared with TRBD2. The CDR3 runs 16 residues. J gave up 0 bases and V 6 bases, and 10 bases lay outside the gene matches. Germline V lookup: CDR1 SSHAT, CDR2 FNYEAQ (reference sequence). Here the CDR3 DNA reads TGTGCCAGCAGTCACCGACTAGCAGGGAACCAAGAGACCCAGTACTTC. As protein: CASSHRLAGNQETQYF.

This clonotype came up a few times. The chain combines TRBV11-2 with TRBJ1-5; D unclear. This CDR3 has 12 residues. Trimming took 0 bases from V and 6 from J, leaving 3 bases between them. Looked up from germline, CDR1 is SGHAT and CDR2 is FQNNGV. DNA for the CDR3: TGTGCCAGCAGCTTAGAGGGTCAGCCCCAGCATTTT. Its translation: CASSLEGQPQHF. Supplemented by reference TRBV11-2 and TRBJ1-5, the full variable domain reads EAGVAQSPRYKIIEKRQSVAFWCNPISGHATLYWYQQILGQGPKLLIQFQNNGVVDDSQLPKDRFSAERLKGVDSTLKIQPAKLEDSAVYLCASSLEGQPQHFGDGTRLSIL.

This clonotype was seen once. V gene TRBV5-1 combines with J gene TRBJ2-1; unclear D gene. Trimming took 4 bases from V and 7 from J, leaving 12 bases between them. CDR3 length equals 13 residues. Germline V gene data show CDR1 as SGHRS and CDR2 as YFSETQ. The DNA of the CDR3 is TGCGCCAGCAGCAAGGACCCTGAGAATGAGCAGTTCTTC. It is translated as CASSKDPENEQFF.

The chain recombines TRBV3-1 with TRBJ2-7, with 10 nucleotides matching TRBD2. This CDR3 is 15 amino acids long. Trimming took 1 base from V and 7 from J; bases not matched to a gene: 7. Germline V lookup: CDR1 LGHDT, CDR2 YNNKEL (reference sequence). The CDR3 protein is CASSQVSGRDGEQYF. The CDR3 bases are TGTGCCAGCAGCCAAGTCAGCGGGAGGGATGGTGAGCAGTACTTC.

This clonotype was recorded many times. The gene calls are TRBV5-1 and TRBJ2-1; D gene unclear. Trimming removed 0 bases from V and 1 base from J, with 5 bases in between. Germline V gene sequence: CDR1 SGHRS, CDR2 YFSETQ. The CDR3 covers 14 residues. The CDR3 protein is CASSLDPSYNEQFF. CDR3 nucleotides: TGCGCCAGCAGCTTGGACCCATCCTACAATGAGCAGTTCTTC.

This clonotype was seen repeatedly, ten times or more. The CDR3: CASSLRGRGTGELFF. For the CDR3, the DNA is TGTGCCAGCAGTTTAAGGGGGAGAGGCACCGGGGAGCTGTTTTTT. The chain couples TRBV12-3 or TRBV12-4 to TRBJ2-2, with D perhaps TRBD1 (6 bases). V shed 2 bases and J shed 4 bases, with 11 bases lying between them. The CDR3 is 15 residues long.

The table lists this clonotype with a few counts. CDR3 in DNA: TGTGCCAGTAGTAGGGCGGGGAGCGCCCCTAATGAAAAACTGTTTTTT. Translating it yields CASSRAGSAPNEKLFF. The chain carries TRBV19 and TRBJ1-4; the D is unclear. The CDR3 has 16 residues. V gave up 4 bases and J gave up 3 bases, with 15 bases separating them. Germline V gives CDR1 LNHDA, CDR2 SQIVND (reference sequence).

Many counts were recorded for this clonotype. The chain combines TRBV5-1 with TRBJ1-1; D may be TRBD1 (5 bases). The V end was cut by 2 bases, the J end by 1 base, with 15 bases between. Germline-derived CDR1 and CDR2 are SGHRS and YFSETQ. The length of the CDR3 is 16 residues. The CDR3, as DNA: TGCGCCAGCAGCTTTCTCGTGATTGGGGGGAACACTGAAGCTTTCTTT. Residues: CASSFLVIGGNTEAFF.

V is TRBV7-6 and J is TRBJ2-1; D gene unclear. The CDR3 is 14 amino acids. The V and J ends lost 1 base and 2 bases respectively, with 6 bases between them. In germline, CDR1 is SGHVS, CDR2 FNYEAQ. CDR3 in amino acids: CASSLGDTYNEQFF. The CDR3 DNA follows: TGTGCCAGCAGCTTAGGAGACACCTACAATGAGCAGTTCTTC.

In this sample, this clonotype turned up many times. V is TRBV5-1 and J is TRBJ2-7, with D perhaps being TRBD1 or TRBD2 (5 bases each). The CDR3 totals 13 residues. Germline CDR1 and CDR2: SGHRS and YFSETQ. Between the trimmed V and J ends, which lost 1 base and 2 bases, there was a span of 7 bases. DNA for the CDR3: TGCGCCAGCAGCTTGACGGGGCCCTACGAGCAGTACTTC. Translation: CASSLTGPYEQYF.

The V gene is TRBV5-4, the J gene TRBJ2-1; tentative D call: TRBD2 (6 bases). V lost 6 bases and J 2 bases, leaving 15 bases between the germline ends. CDR1 is SGHNT, CDR2 YYREEE, per germline (reference sequence). This CDR3 spans 15 amino acids. Here the CDR3 reads CASNKGTGTYNEQFF. Here the CDR3 DNA reads TGTGCCAGCAACAAAGGGACTGGGACCTACAATGAGCAGTTCTTC.

The genes are TRBV3-1 and TRBJ2-7; 7 nucleotides agree with TRBD1. V dropped 4 bases and J dropped 3; count of bases not matched to a gene: 3. This CDR3 has 13 amino acids. The germline gives CDR1 LGHDT, CDR2 YNNKEL (reference sequence). CDR3 in amino acids: CASSPRGYYEQYF. For the CDR3, the DNA is TGTGCCAGCAGCCCCAGGGGGTACTACGAGCAGTACTTC.

This clonotype came up many times. CDR3 amino acids: CSAMPPAGGNEQFF. The CDR3 DNA reads as TGCAGTGCTATGCCCCCAGCGGGGGGCAATGAGCAGTTCTTC. The V gene is TRBV20-1, the J gene TRBJ2-1; 9 bases are a match to TRBD2. The CDR3 has 14 residues. Trimming at V came to 4 bases and at J to 6 bases, leaving 7 bases not matched to a gene. Per germline, CDR1 DFQATT and CDR2 SNEGSKA (reference sequence).

In its sample, this clonotype was seen a few times. The chain couples TRBV7-6 to TRBJ2-3; TRBD1 agrees at 9 bases. Germline trimming cut 5 bases from V and 0 bases from J; bases unmatched to any gene: 6. The CDR3 extends over 16 amino acids. Germline loops: CDR1 SGHVS, CDR2 FNYEAQ. In nucleotides, the CDR3 is TGTGCCAGCAGCCTTACGGGACAGGGTAGCACAGATACGCAGTATTTT. Amino acids: CASSLTGQGSTDTQYF. The full variable domain, its missing parts supplied by reference TRBV7-6 and TRBJ2-3, is GAGVSQSPRYKVTKRGQDVALRCDPISGHVSLYWYRQALGQGPEFLTYFNYEAQQDKSGLPNDRFSAERPEGSISTLTIQRTEQRDSAMYRCASSLTGQGSTDTQYFGPGTRLTVL.

This clonotype was seen more than once but under ten times. The chain joins TRBV10-3 to TRBJ2-2; weak D call: TRBD2 (6 bases). Trimming cost V 10 bases and J 6 bases, with 21 bases left between them. The CDR3 has 15 amino acids. Germline lookup yields CDR1 ENHRY and CDR2 SYGVKD. This chain's CDR3 is CASSSSGGGAGELFF. The CDR3 nucleotides read TGTGCCAGCAGCTCCAGCGGAGGAGGGGCCGGGGAGCTGTTTTTT.

This rearrangement joins TRBV10-3 to TRBJ2-3, with TRBD2 matching 14 bases. From germline, CDR1 is ENHRY and CDR2 SYGVKD. The V gene end was trimmed by 4 bases and the J gene end by 3 bases; junction bases not matched to a gene: 3. The CDR3 loop spans 16 amino acids. The CDR3 here is CAISGGLAGVTDTQYF. In nucleotides, the CDR3 is TGTGCCATCAGTGGGGGACTAGCGGGAGTGACAGATACGCAGTATTTT.

About this clonotype itself: The CDR3 ends on some other residue instead of the conserved phenylalanine or tryptophan, so this is likely a read error. The V and J genes are TRBV12-3 or TRBV12-4 and TRBJ1-1, with TRBD1 as a possible D gene (5 bases). This CDR3 spans 13 amino acids. V was trimmed by 1 base and J by 10 bases, leaving 13 bases between them. The CDR3 protein is CASSLEGHPAAFL. CDR3 nucleotides: TGTGCCAGCAGTTTAGAGGGGCACCCGGCAGCTTTCCTT.